The subject of this entry is one TCR beta chain. In the authors' workflow: Amplifying reference gene primers gave estimates of nucleated cell counts. Data came from immunoSEQ multiplex PCR; TCRdb stores just in-frame clones and leaves some out. V, J and clone size derive from that table, while D and trimming were established from the DNA sequence. The sample records a few hundred thousand clones, around 90% being singletons. Trimming pared 2 bases from V and 2 bases from J, leaving 9 bases between. The CDR3 runs 14 residues. CDR1 LGHDT and CDR2 YNNKEL come from the germline V gene (reference sequence). This sample was included in a study of blood T cell repertoires in COVID-19. In the study overall: Both acute and convalescent COVID-19 samples were obtained from the United States, Italy and Spain. From T cells, B-cell-depleted T cells, or PBMCs came the material, which was cDNA or gDNA.

The V and J genes are TRBV3-1 (or the pseudogene TRBV3-2) and TRBJ1-1; the D gene is possibly TRBD1 (6 bases). This clonotype was obtained from a middle-aged woman who had recovered from COVID-19. Sequenced material: peripheral blood. CDR3 in amino acids: CASSQQGTNTEAFF. CDR3 nucleotides: TGTGCCAGCAGCCAACAGGGGACCAACACTGAAGCTTTCTTT.